This T cell receptor beta chain comes out of a study of cytomegalovirus exposure and HLA in healthy donors. CDR1 SGHAT and CDR2 FQNNGV come from the germline V gene. V lost 1 base, J lost 2 bases, and 15 bases lay in between. This CDR3 comprises 16 residues. PCR involved 60 Vbeta and 13 Jbeta primers. Sequencing used immunoSEQ multiplex PCR; TCRdb keeps in-frame clones, though not all of them. The profile shows 150,000 to 200,000 clones, 70% to 80% of them singletons. Sequences were obtained from PBMCs. The clonotype originates from a man aged 50 or older in good health and CMV-seropositive. The rearrangement links TRBV11-2 to TRBJ2-7, with D perhaps matching TRBD1 (6 bases). The CDR3 DNA reads TGTGCCAGCAGCTTAGTGACGGACAGCCTGGCCTACGAGCAGTACTTC. Its translation is CASSLVTDSLAYEQYF.